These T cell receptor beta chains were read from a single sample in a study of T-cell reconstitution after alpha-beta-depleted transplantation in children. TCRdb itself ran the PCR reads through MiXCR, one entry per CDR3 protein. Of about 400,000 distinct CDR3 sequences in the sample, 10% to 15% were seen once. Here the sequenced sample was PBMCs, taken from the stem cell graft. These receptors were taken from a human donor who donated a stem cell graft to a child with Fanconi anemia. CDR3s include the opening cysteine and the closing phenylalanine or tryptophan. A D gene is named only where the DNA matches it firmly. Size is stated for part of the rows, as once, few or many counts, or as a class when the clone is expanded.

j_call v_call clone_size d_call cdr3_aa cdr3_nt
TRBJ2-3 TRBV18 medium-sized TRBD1 CASSPDRGKSHTDTQYF TGTGCCAGCTCACCGGACAGGGGGAAAAGCCACACAGATACGCAGTATTTT
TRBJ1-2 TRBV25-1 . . CASSDGVGGAGGYTF TGTGCCAGCAGTGATGGAGTTGGGGGCGCAGGAGGCTACACCTTC
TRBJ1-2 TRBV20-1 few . CSARSPHFNSNYGYTF TGCAGTGCTAGATCCCCCCACTTTAATTCTAACTATGGCTACACCTTC
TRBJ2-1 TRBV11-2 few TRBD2 CASSLGLTTYNEQFF TGTGCCAGCAGCCTGGGACTAACAACATACAATGAGCAGTTCTTC
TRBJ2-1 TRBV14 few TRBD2 CASSQDELAGGIYNEQFF TGTGCCAGCAGCCAAGATGAACTAGCGGGGGGAATATACAATGAGCAGTTCTTC
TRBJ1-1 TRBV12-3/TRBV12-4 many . CASSLAGNEAFF TGTGCCAGCAGTTTAGCGGGGAATGAAGCTTTCTTT
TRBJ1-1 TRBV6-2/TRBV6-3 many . CASSYPITEAFF TGTGCCAGCAGTTACCCCATCACTGAAGCTTTCTTT
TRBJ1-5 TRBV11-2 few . CASSLDLAEGGSQPQHF TGTGCCAGCAGCTTAGATCTGGCCGAGGGAGGAAGCCAGCCCCAGCATTTT
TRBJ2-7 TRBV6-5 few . CASSYGQNSYEQYF TGTGCCAGCAGTTACGGACAGAACTCCTACGAGCAGTACTTC
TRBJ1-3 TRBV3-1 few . CASGGGGNTIYF TGTGCCAGCGGGGGAGGCGGAAACACCATATATTTT
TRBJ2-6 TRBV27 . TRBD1 CASSFQGAPGANVLTF TGTGCCAGCAGTTTCCAGGGGGCGCCTGGGGCCAACGTCCTGACTTTC
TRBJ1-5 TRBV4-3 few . CASSQELARTNQPQHF TGCGCCAGCAGCCAAGAATTAGCCAGGACGAATCAGCCCCAGCATTTT
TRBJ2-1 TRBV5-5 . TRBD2 CASSLVRLAVYNEQFF TGTGCCAGCAGCTTGGTTAGACTAGCGGTTTACAATGAGCAGTTCTTC
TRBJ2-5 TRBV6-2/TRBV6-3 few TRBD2 CASSPLAKKTQYF TGTGCCAGCAGCCCACTAGCGAAGAAGACCCAGTACTTC
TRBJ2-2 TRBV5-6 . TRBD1 CASRRVTGGNTGELFF TGTGCCAGCAGAAGAGTGACAGGGGGAAACACCGGGGAGCTGTTTTTT
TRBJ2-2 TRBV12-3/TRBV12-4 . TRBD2 CASSHIAGGRPYTGELFF TGTGCCAGCAGTCACATAGCGGGGGGGCGACCGTACACCGGGGAGCTGTTTTTT
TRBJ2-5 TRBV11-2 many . CASSLDSETQYF TGTGCCAGCAGCTTAGATTCAGAGACCCAGTACTTC
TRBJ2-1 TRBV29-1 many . CSIGARDNYNEQFF TGCAGCATTGGAGCACGGGACAACTACAATGAGCAGTTCTTC
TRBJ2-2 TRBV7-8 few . CASSLFEGVTGELFF TGTGCCAGCAGCCTATTTGAAGGGGTCACCGGGGAGCTGTTTTTT
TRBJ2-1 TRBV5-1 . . CASSLWGDNEQFF TGCGCCAGCAGCTTGTGGGGGGACAATGAGCAGTTCTTC
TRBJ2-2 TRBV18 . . CASSPPEGTGTGELFF TGTGCCAGCTCACCCCCAGAGGGAACCGGCACCGGGGAGCTGTTTTTT
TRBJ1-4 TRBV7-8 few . CASSLPGLGRLFF TGTGCCAGCAGCTTACCCGGGTTGGGGCGACTGTTTTTT
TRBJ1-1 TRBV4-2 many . CASSKGAKEGNTEAFF TGTGCCAGCAGCAAAGGGGCCAAGGAGGGGAACACTGAAGCTTTCTTT
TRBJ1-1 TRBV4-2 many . CASSRPRDLTEAFF TGTGCCAGCAGTCGACCCAGGGATCTCACTGAAGCTTTCTTT
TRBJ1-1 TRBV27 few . CASSSGVGGEGTEAFF TGTGCCAGCAGTTCAGGGGTCGGGGGGGAGGGCACTGAAGCTTTCTTT
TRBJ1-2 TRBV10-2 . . CASSVSRTRDGYTF TGCGCCAGCAGTGTCTCCCGGACACGAGATGGCTACACCTTC
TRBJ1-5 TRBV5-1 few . CASSLAGGEGQPQHF TGCGCCAGCAGCTTGGCGGGGGGCGAAGGTCAGCCCCAGCATTTT
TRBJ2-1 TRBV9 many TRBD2 CASSVGGLTNNEQFF TGTGCCAGCAGCGTAGGGGGACTAACGAACAATGAGCAGTTCTTC
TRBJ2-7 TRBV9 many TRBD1 CASSGGTGYPYEQYF TGTGCCAGCAGCGGCGGGACAGGGTATCCCTACGAGCAGTACTTC
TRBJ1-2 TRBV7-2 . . CASSFIQLVTPNYGYTF TGTGCCAGCAGCTTTATCCAGTTGGTGACGCCTAACTATGGCTACACCTTC
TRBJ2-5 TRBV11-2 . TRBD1 CASSLDAPGGWGETQYF TGTGCCAGCAGCTTAGATGCGCCAGGGGGATGGGGAGAGACCCAGTACTTC